Included here is one T cell receptor (beta chain) sequence, with context. Germline CDR1 and CDR2: MNHNY and SVGAGI (reference sequence). This CDR3 is 15 amino acids long. V was pared by 6 bases and J by 4 bases, with 5 bases of the junction left unmatched. Using immunoSEQ multiplex PCR, the repertoire was profiled, and TCRdb retains in-frame clones only, with some absent. Among 100,000 to 150,000 clones listed, about 81% were seen once. The time point is: pretreatment peripheral blood. The record originates from a study of PD-L1 blockade in urothelial cancer. Study overall: After treatment start, blood was analyzed at 3 weeks (second dose) and at 6 weeks.

This rearrangement joins TRBV6-6 to TRBJ2-3; 12 bases agree with TRBD2. The sequences come from PBMCs, collected around atezolizumab (anti-PD-L1) treatment. The receptor comes from a middle-aged man with urothelial cancer. In DNA, the CDR3 is TGTGCCAGCAGCCTGACTAGCGGGAGCTCAGATACGCAGTATTTT. Its translation: CASSLTSGSSDTQYF.